Each of the 9 T cell receptor beta chains below was sequenced from the same sample in a study of blood T cell repertoires in COVID-19. The table came from immunoSEQ multiplex PCR; TCRdb's copy has only in-frame clones and leaves some out. Of over 95,000 clones in the sample, roughly 89% were seen once. Sequencing was carried out using peripheral blood. These receptors were taken from a human donor with acute or convalescent COVID-19. The donor label of this sample is uncertain.

The V call is TRBV6-6, the J call TRBJ1-1; tentatively, D is TRBD1 (5 bases). The V and J ends lost 4 bases and 7 bases respectively, with 13 bases between them. Germline V gene data show CDR1 as MNHNY and CDR2 as SVGAGI (reference sequence). The CDR3 runs to 13 residues. The CDR3 nucleotides are TGTGCCAGCAGTTCGGACACCGGCCATGAAGCTTTCTTT. As protein: CASSSDTGHEAFF.

The CDR3 protein is CATSRDVGGRHTQYF. As DNA, the CDR3 is TGTGCCACCAGCAGAGATGTTGGGGGCCGTCATACGCAGTATTTT. The chain employs TRBV15 and TRBJ2-3, with D perhaps TRBD1 (6 bases). V was pared by 0 bases and J by 7 bases, with 14 bases between. The CDR3 loop spans 15 amino acids. Germline V CDR1 and CDR2: LNHNV, YYDKDF (reference sequence).

The rearrangement uses TRBV28 and TRBJ2-3; D remains ambiguous. The CDR3 is 12 amino acids. Germline values: CDR1 MDHEN, CDR2 SYDVKM. V was trimmed by 7 bases and J by 5 bases, leaving 10 bases between them. CDR3 bases: TGTGCCAGCAATGGCATTCTAGATACGCAGTATTTT. It yields the protein CASNGILDTQYF. The variable domain in full, with the rest retrieved from reference TRBV28 and TRBJ2-3, is DVKVTQSSRYLVKRTGEKVFLECVQDMDHENMFWYRQDPGLGLRLIYFSYDVKMKEKGDIPEGYSVSREKKERFSLILESASTNQTSMYLCASNGILDTQYFGPGTRLTVL.

The rearrangement links TRBV15 to TRBJ2-1, with 9 bases matching TRBD2. The length of the CDR3 is 16 residues. Unmatched junction bases numbered 4, after V lost 0 bases and J lost 4 bases. Germline values: CDR1 LNHNV, CDR2 YYDKDF (reference sequence). The CDR3 DNA follows: TGTGCCACCAGCAGAGATGCTCTAGCGGGGTACAATGAGCAGTTCTTC. Amino acid sequence: CATSRDALAGYNEQFF. The complete variable domain, with remaining parts taken from reference TRBV15 and TRBJ2-1, reads DAMVIQNPRYQVTQFGKPVTLSCSQTLNHNVMYWYQQKSSQAPKLLFHYYDKDFNNEADTPDNFQSRRPNTSFCFLDIRSPGLGDTAMYLCATSRDALAGYNEQFFGPGTRLTVL.

The chain combines TRBV28 with TRBJ1-2; the D is unclear. The ends were cut back, 2 bases at V and 2 bases at J, with 6 bases in the middle. This CDR3 contains 13 residues. CDR1 and CDR2 from the germline V gene are MDHEN and SYDVKM. The chain's CDR3 is CASSLGQNYGYTF. The CDR3 DNA is TGTGCCAGCAGTTTAGGGCAGAACTATGGCTACACCTTC.

The rearrangement joins TRBV7-2 to TRBJ2-7; 14 bases agree with TRBD2. With 3 bases clipped from V and 2 bases from J, the junction kept 12 bases outside the gene matches. The germline gives CDR1 SGHTA, CDR2 FQGNSA. CDR3 length: 19 residues. The CDR3 loop reads CASSFRVGTSGSRAYEQYF. The DNA of the CDR3 is TGTGCCAGCAGCTTTCGGGTCGGGACTAGCGGGAGTCGGGCCTACGAGCAGTACTTC.

This chain joins TRBV12-5 and TRBJ1-5; D unclear. CDR1 is LGHNT, CDR2 FRNRAP, per germline. The CDR3 is 13 amino acids. Trimming removed 4 bases at V and 4 bases at J, with 8 bases between. CDR3 region: CASGSQVNQPQHF. The CDR3 nucleotides are TGTGCTAGTGGTTCTCAGGTGAATCAGCCCCAGCATTTT.

V usage is TRBV19 and J usage is TRBJ2-3; perhaps TRBD2 as D (7 bases). The germline V and J ends were trimmed by 4 bases and 2 bases, with 13 bases remaining between them. Germline V gene sequence: CDR1 LNHDA, CDR2 SQIVND (reference sequence). The CDR3 covers 15 residues. CDR3 sequence reads: CASSRPGGTTDTQYF. In DNA, the CDR3 is TGTGCCAGTAGTAGACCGGGGGGCACCACAGATACGCAGTATTTT. The full variable domain, its missing parts supplied by reference TRBV19 and TRBJ2-3, is DGGITQSPKYLFRKEGQNVTLSCEQNLNHDAMYWYRQDPGQGLRLIYYSQIVNDFQKGDIAEGYSVSREKKESFPLTVTSAQKNPTAFYLCASSRPGGTTDTQYFGPGTRLTVL.

J is TRBJ2-7 and V is TRBV6-5; D might be TRBD1 (6 bases). Trimming took 6 bases from V and 2 from J, leaving 14 bases between them. This CDR3 spans 14 amino acids. Germline lookup yields CDR1 MNHEY and CDR2 SVGAGI. In DNA form, the CDR3 reads TGTGCCAGCAGCACCCCGGACAGAGCCTACGAGCAGTACTTC. It codes for CASSTPDRAYEQYF.